These T cell receptor beta chains were read from a single sample in a study of T-cell memory formation after mild COVID-19. One entry per CDR3 protein, called by TCRdb with MiXCR from the 5' RACE reads. This table has fewer than 650,000 distinct CDR3 sequences, approximately 15% appearing once. Sequenced: PBMCs or a T cell subset sorted from them (not recorded which). Receptors originate from an adult woman who had mild COVID-19 (a few samples of this study predate the infection). Cell type and time point are not known. Both conserved end residues are part of each CDR3. The D gene is left open where the match is weak. Clone size, where shown, is once, few, many, or a class for clones that have expanded.

abundance	v_gene	d_gene	j_gene	CDR3aa	CDR3nt
few	TRBV6-1	-	TRBJ1-2	CASRGSVGGNYGYTF	TGTGCCAGCAGGGGTTCCGTGGGGGGTAACTATGGCTACACCTTC
few	TRBV5-6	-	TRBJ2-1	CASSRRGLYNEQFF	TGTGCCAGCAGCAGAAGGGGTCTCTACAATGAGCAGTTCTTC
few	TRBV29-1	TRBD1	TRBJ2-7	CSVGDRGFHEQYF	TGCAGCGTTGGGGACAGGGGATTCCACGAGCAGTACTTC
few	TRBV12-3/TRBV12-4	TRBD2	TRBJ2-7	CASNPTSGRAGEQYF	TGTGCCAGCAACCCGACTAGCGGGAGGGCGGGCGAGCAGTACTTC
-	TRBV6-2/TRBV6-3	-	TRBJ1-5	CASSTYRDLNQPQHF	TGTGCCAGCAGTACTTACAGGGATCTAAATCAGCCCCAGCATTTT
-	TRBV3-1	TRBD1	TRBJ1-2	CASSLSTSGGQGALGYTF	TGTGCCAGCAGCCTTTCTACCTCCGGTGGACAGGGGGCCCTTGGCTACACCTTC
few	TRBV20-1	TRBD2	TRBJ2-3	CSAPYGGSITDTQYF	TGCAGTGCTCCCTACGGCGGGAGTATAACAGATACGCAGTATTTT
-	TRBV19	-	TRBJ2-3	CASSHQYSDTQYF	TGTGCCAGTAGTCATCAGTATTCAGATACGCAGTATTTT
few	TRBV7-8	TRBD1	TRBJ1-2	CASSPPGQAPANYGYTF	TGTGCCAGCAGCCCACCGGGACAGGCGCCAGCTAACTATGGCTACACCTTC
few	TRBV29-1	-	TRBJ2-7	CSVAPGTAYEQYF	TGCAGCGTCGCCCCCGGGACCGCCTACGAGCAGTACTTC
few	TRBV29-1	-	TRBJ1-4	CSVRRGPTNEKLFF	TGCAGCGTTCGTAGGGGACCAACTAATGAAAAACTGTTTTTT
-	TRBV28	TRBD1	TRBJ2-1	CASSFGQGYNEQFF	TGTGCCAGCAGTTTCGGACAGGGGTACAATGAGCAGTTCTTC
many	TRBV4-3	-	TRBJ1-1	CASSQEGREAFF	TGCGCCAGCAGCCAAGAAGGCCGGGAAGCTTTCTTT
once	TRBV6-2/TRBV6-3	-	TRBJ2-5	CASRNGWETQYF	TGTGCCAGCAGAAACGGATGGGAGACCCAGTACTTC
-	TRBV4-1	TRBD2	TRBJ2-7	CASSQDRNAGGLSYEQYF	TGCGCCAGCAGCCAAGATAGGAACGCCGGGGGGTTATCCTACGAGCAGTACTTC
few	TRBV11-2	TRBD2	TRBJ2-7	CASSFVGGGAVEQYF	TGTGCCAGCAGCTTCGTCGGCGGGGGGGCCGTCGAGCAGTACTTC
-	TRBV14	TRBD1	TRBJ1-1	CASSRRGRAEAFF	TGTGCCAGCAGTCGCAGGGGGCGAGCTGAAGCTTTCTTT
once	TRBV25-1	-	TRBJ1-1	CASSGKTYTEAFF	TGTGCCAGCAGTGGGAAGACCTACACTGAAGCTTTCTTT
few	TRBV4-3	-	TRBJ2-1	CASSPGADSYNEQFF	TGCGCCAGCAGCCCGGGGGCTGACTCCTACAATGAGCAGTTCTTC
few	TRBV5-5	-	TRBJ1-1	CASAPGQENTEAFF	TGTGCCAGCGCTCCGGGGCAGGAGAACACTGAAGCTTTCTTT
-	TRBV5-1	-	TRBJ2-3	CASSLVTPPTDTQYF	TGCGCCAGCAGCTTGGTGACACCACCCACAGATACGCAGTATTTT
once	TRBV19	TRBD1	TRBJ2-7	CASSITGGSYEQYF	TGTGCCAGTAGTATTACAGGGGGATCCTACGAGCAGTACTTC
few	TRBV29-1	-	TRBJ2-2	CSVERGSNTGELFF	TGCAGCGTTGAAAGAGGCTCAAACACCGGGGAGCTGTTTTTT
few	TRBV12-3/TRBV12-4	-	TRBJ1-3	CASSPSKGVGSGNTIYF	TGTGCCAGCAGTCCGAGTAAAGGGGTTGGTTCTGGAAACACCATATATTTT